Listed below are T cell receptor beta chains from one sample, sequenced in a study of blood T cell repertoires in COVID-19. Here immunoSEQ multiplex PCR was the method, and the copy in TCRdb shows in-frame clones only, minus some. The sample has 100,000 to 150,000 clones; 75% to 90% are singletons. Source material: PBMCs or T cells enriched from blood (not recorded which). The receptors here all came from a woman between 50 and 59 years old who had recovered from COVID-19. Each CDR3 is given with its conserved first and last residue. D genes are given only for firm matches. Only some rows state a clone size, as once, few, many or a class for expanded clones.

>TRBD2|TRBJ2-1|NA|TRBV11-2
TGTGCCAGCAGCTTGAGCGGGGGGGCCGATTACAATGAGCAGTTCTTC
CASSLSGGADYNEQFF
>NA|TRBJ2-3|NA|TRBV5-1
TGCGCCAGCAGCTTGGTCGGGGAGCCCCTCGATACGCAGTATTTT
CASSLVGEPLDTQYF
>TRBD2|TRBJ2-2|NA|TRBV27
TGTGCCAGCACCGCACCGGGACTAGCGGGGGCCTTGAACACCGGGGAGCTGTTTTTT
CASTAPGLAGALNTGELFF
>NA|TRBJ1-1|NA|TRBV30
TGTGCCTGGATTAAAACAGGGAAACCTGAAGCTTTCTTT
CAWIKTGKPEAFF
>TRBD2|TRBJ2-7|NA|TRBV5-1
TGCGCCAGCAGCTTGGATGTAGCGGGGATCTCCTACGAGCAGTACTTC
CASSLDVAGISYEQYF
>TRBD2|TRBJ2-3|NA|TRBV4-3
TGCGCCAGCAGCCAAGGTCCGGGACTAGCGGGAGATACGCAGTATTTT
CASSQGPGLAGDTQYF
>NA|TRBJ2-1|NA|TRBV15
TGTGCCACCAGCAGAGATGGGTTCAGCGGACTGGGTAGGTTGGAGCAGTTCTTC
CATSRDGFSGLGRLEQFF
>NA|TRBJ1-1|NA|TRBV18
TGTGCCAGCTCACCAGACTTCTCGGGAGAAGCTTTCTTT
CASSPDFSGEAFF
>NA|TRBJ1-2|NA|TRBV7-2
TGTGCCAGCAGCTTAGACCGGGGGTACGACTATGGCTACACCTTC
CASSLDRGYDYGYTF
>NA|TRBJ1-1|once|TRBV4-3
TGCGCCAGCAGCCAAGACCCTCAAAAAACAGGGATGAACACTGAAGCTTTCTTT
CASSQDPQKTGMNTEAFF
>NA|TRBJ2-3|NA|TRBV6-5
TGTGCCAGCAGTTACTCTTCCGGAGGTACGCAGTATTTT
CASSYSSGGTQYF
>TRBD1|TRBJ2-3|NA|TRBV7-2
TGTGCCAGCAGCCAACACCGCAGGGGGAGTAGCACAGATACGCAGTATTTT
CASSQHRRGSSTDTQYF
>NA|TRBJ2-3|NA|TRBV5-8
TGTGCCGCCTCGCAGGGGACAGATACGCAGTATTTT
CAASQGTDTQYF
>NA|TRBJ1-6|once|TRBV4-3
TGCGCCAGCAGCCAGGCAGGGGACGTGGTGTCACCCCTCCACTTT
CASSQAGDVVSPLHF
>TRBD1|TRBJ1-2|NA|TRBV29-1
TGCAGCGTCGCCAAAGACAGGGGAGAGGTCTATGGCTACACCTTC
CSVAKDRGEVYGYTF
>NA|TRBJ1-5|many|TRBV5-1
TGCGCCAGCAGCCCCGGGGAGGACTATCAGCCCCAGCATTTT
CASSPGEDYQPQHF